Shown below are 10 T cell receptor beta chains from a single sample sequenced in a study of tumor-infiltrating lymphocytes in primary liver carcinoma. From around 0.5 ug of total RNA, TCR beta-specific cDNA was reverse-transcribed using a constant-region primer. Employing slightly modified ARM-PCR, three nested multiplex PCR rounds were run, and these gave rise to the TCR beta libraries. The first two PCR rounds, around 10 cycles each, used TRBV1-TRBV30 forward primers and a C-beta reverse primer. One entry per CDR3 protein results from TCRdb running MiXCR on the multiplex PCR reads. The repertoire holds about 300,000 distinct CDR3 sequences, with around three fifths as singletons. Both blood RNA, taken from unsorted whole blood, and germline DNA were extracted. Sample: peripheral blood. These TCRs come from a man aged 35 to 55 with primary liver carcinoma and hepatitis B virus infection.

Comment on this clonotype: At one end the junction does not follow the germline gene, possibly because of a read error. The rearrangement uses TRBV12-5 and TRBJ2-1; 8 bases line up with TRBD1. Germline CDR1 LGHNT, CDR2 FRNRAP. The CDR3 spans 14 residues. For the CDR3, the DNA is TGTGCTAGTGCCCGGACAGGGATCTACAATGGGCAGTTCTTC. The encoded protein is CASARTGIYNGQFF.

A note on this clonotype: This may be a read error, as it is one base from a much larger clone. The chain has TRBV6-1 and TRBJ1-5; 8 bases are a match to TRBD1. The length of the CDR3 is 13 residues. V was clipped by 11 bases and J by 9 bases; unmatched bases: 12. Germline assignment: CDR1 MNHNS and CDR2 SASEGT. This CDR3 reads CASQGAGGRPQHF. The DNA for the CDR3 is TGTGCCTCCCAGGGGGCGGGAGGTCGGCCCCAGCATTTT.

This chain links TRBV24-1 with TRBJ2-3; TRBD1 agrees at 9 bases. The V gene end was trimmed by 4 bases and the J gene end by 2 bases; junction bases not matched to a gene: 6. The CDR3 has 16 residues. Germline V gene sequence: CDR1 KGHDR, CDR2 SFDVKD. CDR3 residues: CATSDPGTGYTDTQYF. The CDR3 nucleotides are TGTGCCACCAGTGACCCCGGGACAGGGTACACAGATACGCAGTATTTT.

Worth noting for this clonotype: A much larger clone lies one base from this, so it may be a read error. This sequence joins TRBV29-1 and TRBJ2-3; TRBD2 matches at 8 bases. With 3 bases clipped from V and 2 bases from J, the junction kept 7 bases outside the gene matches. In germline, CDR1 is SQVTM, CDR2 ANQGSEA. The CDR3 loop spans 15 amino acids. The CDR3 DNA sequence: TGCAGCGTTGATCGACTAGCGAGGATCACAGATACGCAGTATTTT. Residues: CSVDRLARITDTQYF.

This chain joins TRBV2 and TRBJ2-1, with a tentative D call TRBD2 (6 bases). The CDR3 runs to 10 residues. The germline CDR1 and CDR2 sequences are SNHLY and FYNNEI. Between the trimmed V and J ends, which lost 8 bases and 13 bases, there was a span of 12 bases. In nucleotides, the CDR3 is TGTGCCAGCGCCGGGACTGAACAGTTCTTC. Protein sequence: CASAGTEQFF.

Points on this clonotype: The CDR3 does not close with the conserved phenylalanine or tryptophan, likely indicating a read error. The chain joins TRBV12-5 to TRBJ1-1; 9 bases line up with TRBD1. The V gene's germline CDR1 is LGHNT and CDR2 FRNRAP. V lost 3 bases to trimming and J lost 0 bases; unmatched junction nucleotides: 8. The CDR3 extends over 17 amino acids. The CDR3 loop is CASGFGTGTGVNTEAFL. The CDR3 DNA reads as TGTGCTAGTGGTTTCGGGACAGGGACAGGAGTGAACACTGAAGCTTTCTTA.

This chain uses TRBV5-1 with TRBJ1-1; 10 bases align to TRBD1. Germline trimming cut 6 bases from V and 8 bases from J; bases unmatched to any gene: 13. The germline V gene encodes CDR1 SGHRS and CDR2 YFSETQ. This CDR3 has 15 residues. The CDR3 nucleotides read TGCGCCAGCATCCGGCTGCCGGGACAGGGGTCAGAAGCTTTCTTT. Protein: CASIRLPGQGSEAFF.

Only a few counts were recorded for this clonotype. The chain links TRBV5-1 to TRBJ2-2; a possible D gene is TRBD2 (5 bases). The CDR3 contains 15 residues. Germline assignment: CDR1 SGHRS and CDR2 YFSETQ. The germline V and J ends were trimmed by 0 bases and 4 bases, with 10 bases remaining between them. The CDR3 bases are TGCGCCAGCAGCTTGGGAGGGAAGGGCACCGGGGAGCTGTTTTTT. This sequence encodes CASSLGGKGTGELFF. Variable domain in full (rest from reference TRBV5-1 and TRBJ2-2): KAGVTQTPRYLIKTRGQQVTLSCSPISGHRSVSWYQQTPGQGLQFLFEYFSETQRNKGNFPGRFSGRQFSNSRSEMNVSTLELGDSALYLCASSLGGKGTGELFFGEGSRLTVL.

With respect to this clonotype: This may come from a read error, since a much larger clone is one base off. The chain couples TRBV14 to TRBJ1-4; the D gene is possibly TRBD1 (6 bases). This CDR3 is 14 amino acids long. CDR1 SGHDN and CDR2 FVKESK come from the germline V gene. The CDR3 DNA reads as TGTGCCGGCAGCCAGGGGCGTCGGCGAGAAAAACTGTTTTTT. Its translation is CAGSQGRRREKLFF.

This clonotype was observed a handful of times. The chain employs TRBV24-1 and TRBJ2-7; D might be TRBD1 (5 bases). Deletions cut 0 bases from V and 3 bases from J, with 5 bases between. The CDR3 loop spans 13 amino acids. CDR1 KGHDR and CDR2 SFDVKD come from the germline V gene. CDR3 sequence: CATSDLQGYEQYF. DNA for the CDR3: TGTGCCACCAGTGATTTGCAGGGCTACGAGCAGTACTTC.